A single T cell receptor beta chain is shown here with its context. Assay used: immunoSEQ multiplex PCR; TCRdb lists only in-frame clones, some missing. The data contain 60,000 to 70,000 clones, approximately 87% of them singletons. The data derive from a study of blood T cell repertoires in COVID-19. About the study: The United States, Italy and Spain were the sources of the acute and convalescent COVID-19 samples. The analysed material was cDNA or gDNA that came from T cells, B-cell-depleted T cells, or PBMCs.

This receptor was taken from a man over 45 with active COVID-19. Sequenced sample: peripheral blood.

The CDR3: CASSRGGSNEKLFF. The CDR3 nucleotides read TGTGCCAGCAGTAGGGGGGGCAGTAATGAAAAACTGTTTTTT. V is TRBV2 and J is TRBJ1-4; D is possibly TRBD1 (6 bases). The V end lost 5 bases, the J end lost 4 bases, and 11 bases lay between the germline ends. Germline CDR1 is SNHLY and CDR2 is FYNNEI. The CDR3 is 14 residues long.